This T cell receptor (beta chain) was recovered during a study of blood T cell repertoires in COVID-19. Study-level information: COVID-19 samples collected from the United States, Italy and Spain covered acute and convalescent phases. T cells, B-cell-depleted T cells, or PBMCs supplied cDNA or gDNA.

Repertoires were generated with immunoSEQ multiplex PCR, while TCRdb's copy carries only in-frame clones and drops some. This table has some 130,000 clones, around 86% appearing once. The table lists this clone with a few counts. The CDR3 is made up of 15 amino acids. The V gene's germline CDR1 is SGHTA and CDR2 FQGTGA. Trimming at V came to 5 bases and at J to 1 base, leaving 2 bases not matched to a gene. This TCR derives from a man older than 75 with acute or convalescent COVID-19. The chain links TRBV7-3 to TRBJ2-5, with TRBD2 identical over 12 bases. Sequences were obtained from peripheral blood. CDR3 nucleotide sequence: TGTGCCAGCAGCGCGGGACTAGCGGGCCAAGAGACCCAGTACTTC. This codes for CASSAGLAGQETQYF.